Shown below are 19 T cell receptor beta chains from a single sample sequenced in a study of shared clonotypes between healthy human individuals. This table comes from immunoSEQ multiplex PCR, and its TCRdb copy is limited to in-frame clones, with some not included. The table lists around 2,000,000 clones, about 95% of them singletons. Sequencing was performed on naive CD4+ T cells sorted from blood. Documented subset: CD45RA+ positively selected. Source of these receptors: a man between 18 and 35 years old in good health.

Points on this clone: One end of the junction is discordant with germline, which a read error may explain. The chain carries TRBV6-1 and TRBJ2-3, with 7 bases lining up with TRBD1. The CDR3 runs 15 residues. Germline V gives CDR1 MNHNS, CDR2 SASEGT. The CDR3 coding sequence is TGTGCCGGCAGGGGGAACAGGGGTAGCACAGATACGCAGTATTTT. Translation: CAGRGNRGSTDTQYF.

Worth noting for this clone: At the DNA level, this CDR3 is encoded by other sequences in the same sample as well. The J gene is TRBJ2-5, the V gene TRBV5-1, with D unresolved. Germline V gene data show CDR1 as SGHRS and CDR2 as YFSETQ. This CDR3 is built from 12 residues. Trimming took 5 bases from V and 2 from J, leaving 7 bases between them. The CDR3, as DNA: TGCGCCAGCAGTCCCAGTCAAGAGACCCAGTACTTC. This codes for CASSPSQETQYF.

CDR3 DNA: TGTGCCAGTTCCCCAGACAGGGTCGCCCACAATGAGCAGTTCTTC. Translation gives CASSPDRVAHNEQFF. The gene calls are TRBV2 and TRBJ2-1; 7 bases are shared with TRBD1. Per germline, CDR1 SNHLY and CDR2 FYNNEI. The CDR3 sequence is 15 residues long. V trimming: 9 bases; J trimming: 5 bases; junction bases outside the gene matches: 13.

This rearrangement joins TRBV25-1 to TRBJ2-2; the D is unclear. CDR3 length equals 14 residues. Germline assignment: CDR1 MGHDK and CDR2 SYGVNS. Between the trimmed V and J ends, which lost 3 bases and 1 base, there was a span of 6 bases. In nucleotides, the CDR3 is TGTGCCAGCAGTGATCGTCGGAACACCGGGGAGCTGTTTTTT. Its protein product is CASSDRRNTGELFF.

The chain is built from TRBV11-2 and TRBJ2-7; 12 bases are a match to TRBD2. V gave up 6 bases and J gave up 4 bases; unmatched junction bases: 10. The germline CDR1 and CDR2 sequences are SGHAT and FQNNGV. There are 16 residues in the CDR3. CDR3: CASRPTTSGRMYEQYF. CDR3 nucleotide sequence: TGTGCCAGCAGACCAACGACTAGCGGGAGAATGTACGAGCAGTACTTC.

The CDR3 bases are TGTGCCAGTAGGACCGACAGGGGTTCCTATGGCTACACCTTC. As protein: CASRTDRGSYGYTF. This rearrangement joins TRBV19 to TRBJ1-2, with 8 bases that match TRBD1. The CDR3 sequence is 14 residues long. The trim removed 6 bases at V and 4 bases at J, leaving 7 bases unmatched. CDR1 is LNHDA and CDR2 is SQIVND in the germline V gene (reference sequence).

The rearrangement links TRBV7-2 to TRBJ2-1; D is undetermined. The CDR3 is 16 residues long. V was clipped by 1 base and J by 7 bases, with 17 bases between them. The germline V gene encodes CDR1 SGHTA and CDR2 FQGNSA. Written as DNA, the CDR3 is TGTGCCAGCAGCTTAGTTGGGTCCAGTACCGGTAATGAGCAGTTCTTC. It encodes CASSLVGSSTGNEQFF.

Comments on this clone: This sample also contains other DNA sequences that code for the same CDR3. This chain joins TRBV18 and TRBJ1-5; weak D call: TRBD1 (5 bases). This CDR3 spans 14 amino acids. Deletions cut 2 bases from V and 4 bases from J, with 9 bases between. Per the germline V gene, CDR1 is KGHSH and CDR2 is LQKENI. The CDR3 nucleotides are TGTGCCAGCTCACCAGGGACCGCGAATCAGCCCCAGCATTTT. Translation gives CASSPGTANQPQHF.

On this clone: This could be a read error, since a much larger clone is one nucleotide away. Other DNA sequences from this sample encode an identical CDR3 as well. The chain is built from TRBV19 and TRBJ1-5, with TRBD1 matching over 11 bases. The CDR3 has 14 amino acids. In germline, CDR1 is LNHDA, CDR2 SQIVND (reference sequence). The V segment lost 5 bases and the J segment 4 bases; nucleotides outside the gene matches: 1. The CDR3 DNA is TGTGCCAGTAGTGGGACAGGGGGAAATCAGCCCCAGCATTTT. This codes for CASSGTGGNQPQHF.

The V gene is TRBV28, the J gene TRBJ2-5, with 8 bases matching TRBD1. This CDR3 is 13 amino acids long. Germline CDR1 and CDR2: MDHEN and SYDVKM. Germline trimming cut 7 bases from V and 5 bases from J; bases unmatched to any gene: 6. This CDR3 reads CASTGGGGETQYF. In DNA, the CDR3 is TGTGCCAGCACAGGGGGCGGAGGTGAGACCCAGTACTTC.

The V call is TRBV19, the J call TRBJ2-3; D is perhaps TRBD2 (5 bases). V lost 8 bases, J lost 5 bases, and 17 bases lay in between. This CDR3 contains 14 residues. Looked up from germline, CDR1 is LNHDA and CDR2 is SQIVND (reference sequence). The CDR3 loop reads CASFSEGDRDTQYF. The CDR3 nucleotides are TGTGCCAGTTTCAGCGAGGGAGACCGAGATACGCAGTATTTT.

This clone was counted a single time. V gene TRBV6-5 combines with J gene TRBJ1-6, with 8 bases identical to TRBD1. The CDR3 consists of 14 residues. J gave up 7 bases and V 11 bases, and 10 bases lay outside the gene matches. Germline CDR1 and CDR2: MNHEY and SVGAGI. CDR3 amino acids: CAARQGKRNSPLHF. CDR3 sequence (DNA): TGTGCCGCCCGACAGGGGAAGCGGAATTCACCCCTCCACTTT.

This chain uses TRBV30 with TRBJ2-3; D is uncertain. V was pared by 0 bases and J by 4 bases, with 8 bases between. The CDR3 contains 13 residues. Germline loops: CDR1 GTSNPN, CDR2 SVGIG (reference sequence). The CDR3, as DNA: TGTGCCTGGAGTGTACCCCCCCCAGATACGCAGTATTTT. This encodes CAWSVPPPDTQYF.

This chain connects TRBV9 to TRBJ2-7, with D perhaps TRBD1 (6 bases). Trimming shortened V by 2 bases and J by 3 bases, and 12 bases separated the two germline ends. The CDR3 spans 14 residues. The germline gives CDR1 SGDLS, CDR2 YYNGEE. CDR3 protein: CASSVDSTNYEQYF. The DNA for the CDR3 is TGTGCCAGCAGCGTGGACAGTACCAACTACGAGCAGTACTTC.

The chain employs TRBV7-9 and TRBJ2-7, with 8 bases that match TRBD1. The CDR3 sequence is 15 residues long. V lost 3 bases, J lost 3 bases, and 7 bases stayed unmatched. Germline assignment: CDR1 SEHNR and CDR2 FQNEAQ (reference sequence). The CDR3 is CASSLTTGGLYEQYF. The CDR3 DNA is TGTGCCAGCAGCTTGACTACAGGGGGGCTCTACGAGCAGTACTTC.

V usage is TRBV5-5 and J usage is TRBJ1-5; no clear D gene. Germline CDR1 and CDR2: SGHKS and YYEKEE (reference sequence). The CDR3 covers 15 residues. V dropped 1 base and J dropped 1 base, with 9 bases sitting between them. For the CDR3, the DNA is TGTGCCAGCAGCTTGTTACAGAACAGCAATCAGCCCCAGCATTTT. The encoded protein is CASSLLQNSNQPQHF.

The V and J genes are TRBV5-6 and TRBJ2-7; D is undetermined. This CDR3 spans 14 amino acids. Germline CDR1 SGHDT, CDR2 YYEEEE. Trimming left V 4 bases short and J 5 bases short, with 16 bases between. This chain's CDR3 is CASSPRVLGHEQYF. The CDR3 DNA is TGTGCCAGCAGCCCCCGGGTTTTGGGCCACGAGCAGTACTTC. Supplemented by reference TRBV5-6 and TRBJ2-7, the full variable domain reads DAGVTQSPTHLIKTRGQQVTLRCSPKSGHDTVSWYQQALGQGPQFIFQYYEEEERQRGNFPDRFSGHQFPNYSSELNVNALLLGDSALYLCASSPRVLGHEQYFGPGTRLTVT.

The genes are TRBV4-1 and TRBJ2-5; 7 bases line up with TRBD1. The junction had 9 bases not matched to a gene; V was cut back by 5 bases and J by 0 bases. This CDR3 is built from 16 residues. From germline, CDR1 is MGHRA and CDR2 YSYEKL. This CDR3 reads CASSKGDRADQETQYF. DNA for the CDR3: TGCGCCAGCAGCAAAGGAGACAGGGCCGACCAAGAGACCCAGTACTTC.

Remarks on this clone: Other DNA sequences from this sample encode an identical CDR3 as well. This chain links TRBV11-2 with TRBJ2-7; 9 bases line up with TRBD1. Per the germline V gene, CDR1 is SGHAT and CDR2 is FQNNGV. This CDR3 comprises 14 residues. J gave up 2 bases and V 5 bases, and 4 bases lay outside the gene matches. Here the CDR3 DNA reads TGTGCCAGCAGCCTAACAGGGGGCCCCTACGAGCAGTACTTC. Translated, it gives CASSLTGGPYEQYF.